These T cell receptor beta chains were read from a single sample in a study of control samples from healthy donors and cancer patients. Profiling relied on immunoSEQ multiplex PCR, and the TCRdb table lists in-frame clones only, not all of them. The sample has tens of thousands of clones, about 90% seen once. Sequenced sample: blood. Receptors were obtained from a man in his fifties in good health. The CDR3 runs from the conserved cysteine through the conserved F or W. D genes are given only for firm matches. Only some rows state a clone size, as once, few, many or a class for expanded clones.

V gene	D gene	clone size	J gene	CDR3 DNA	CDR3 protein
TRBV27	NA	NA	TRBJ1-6	TGTGCCAGCAGTTTTACTAATTCACCCCTCCACTTT	CASSFTNSPLHF
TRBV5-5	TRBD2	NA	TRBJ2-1	TGTGCCAGCAGCTTTGAGCGGGGGTCTCACAATGAGCAGTTCTTC	CASSFERGSHNEQFF
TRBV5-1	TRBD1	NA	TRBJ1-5	TGCGCCCGCAGGGGGGGCAGGGGCGGCAATAGCAATCAGCCCCAGCATTTT	CARRGGRGGNSNQPQHF
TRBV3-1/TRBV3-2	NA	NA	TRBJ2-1	TGTGCCAGCAGTCTTAACAATGAGCAGTTCTTC	CASSLNNEQFF
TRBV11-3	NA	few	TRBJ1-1	TGTGCCAGCAGCTTTTTATCGAACACTGAAGCTTTCTTT	CASSFLSNTEAFF
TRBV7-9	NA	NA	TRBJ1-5	TGTGCCAGCAGCTCCGGGGCCAATCAGCCCCAGCATTTT	CASSSGANQPQHF
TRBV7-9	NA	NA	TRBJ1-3	TGTGCCAGCGAGGCTGGAAACACCATATATTTT	CASEAGNTIYF
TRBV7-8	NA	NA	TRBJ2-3	TGTGCCAGCAGCTTAGGGCGATTCGGCACAGATACGCAGTATTTT	CASSLGRFGTDTQYF
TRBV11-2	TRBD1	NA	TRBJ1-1	TGTGCCAGCAGCTCCTCATGGACAGGGCCGAACACTGAAGCTTTCTTT	CASSSSWTGPNTEAFF
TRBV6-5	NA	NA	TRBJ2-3	TGTGCCAGCAGGTGGGGCACAGATACGCAGTATTTT	CASRWGTDTQYF
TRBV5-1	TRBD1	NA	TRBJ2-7	TGCGCCAGCAGCTTGAAGCGACAGGGGATTTTGTACGAGCAGTACTTC	CASSLKRQGILYEQYF
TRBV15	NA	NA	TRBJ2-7	TGTGCCACCAGCAGGGGCTCAGGGTCCTACGAGCAGTACTTC	CATSRGSGSYEQYF
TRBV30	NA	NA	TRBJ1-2	TGTGCCTGGAGTAGGGACGGAGGGGAAGGCGGCTACACCTTC	CAWSRDGGEGGYTF
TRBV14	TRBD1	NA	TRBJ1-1	TGTGCCAGCAGCCAAGTACCCAACAGGGGTGGTGCTTTCTTT	CASSQVPNRGGAFF